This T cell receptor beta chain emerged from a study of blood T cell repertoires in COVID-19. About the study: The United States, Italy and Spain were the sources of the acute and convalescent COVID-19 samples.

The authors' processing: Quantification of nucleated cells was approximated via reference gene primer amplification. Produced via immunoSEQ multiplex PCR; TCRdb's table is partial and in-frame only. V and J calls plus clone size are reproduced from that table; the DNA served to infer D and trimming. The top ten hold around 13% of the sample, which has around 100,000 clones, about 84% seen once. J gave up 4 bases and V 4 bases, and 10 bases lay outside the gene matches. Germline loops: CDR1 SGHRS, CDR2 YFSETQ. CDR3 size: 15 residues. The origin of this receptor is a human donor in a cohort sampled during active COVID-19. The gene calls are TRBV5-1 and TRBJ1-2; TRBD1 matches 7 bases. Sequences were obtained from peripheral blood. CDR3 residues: CASSTGTVSSYGYTF. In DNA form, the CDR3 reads TGCGCCAGCAGCACTGGGACAGTCTCTTCCTATGGCTACACCTTC.